This record looks at one TCR beta chain sequence and its context. Its antigen is unknown. The assay, immunoSEQ v3.0, was run at survey level. Sequencing was performed with immunoSEQ multiplex PCR; in TCRdb, only in-frame clones are kept and a portion is missing. The table records under 20,000 clones, about 79% of them present only once. The sample originates from a study of long-term antiretroviral therapy in people with HIV. Study results and limitations: Regardless of time point, clones expanded before ART dominated the repertoire.

Trimming left V 6 bases short and J 3 bases short, with 17 bases between. Germline assignment: CDR1 LNHDA and CDR2 SQIVND (reference sequence). The CDR3 consists of 15 residues. The input for sequencing was unsorted PBMCs, taken just before starting antiretroviral therapy. This TCR was recovered from a man aged 35 to 55 with HIV. J is TRBJ1-1 and V is TRBV19; TRBD1 might be the D (6 bases). CDR3 nucleotide sequence: TGTGCCAGTAGCCCTGGGAGGGGGGCAGACACTGAAGCTTTCTTT. Its protein is CASSPGRGADTEAFF.